Listed below are T cell receptor beta chains from one sample, sequenced in a study of blood T cells in healthy people across ages. Using its own MiXCR run on the 5' RACE reads, TCRdb lists one record per CDR3 protein. The sample has approximately 1.5 million distinct CDR3 sequences; 30% to 35% are singletons. The sequenced sample consisted of blood. Receptors originate from a woman aged 25 to 45 in good health. CDR3s include the opening cysteine and the closing phenylalanine or tryptophan. A D gene is named only where the DNA matches it firmly. Size values are once, few and many counts, or a class for expanded clones, and some rows have none.

CDR3 DNA	CDR3 protein	D gene	V gene	J gene	clone size
TGTGCCAGCTCACTACAGGGGAGTGAGAATCAGCCCCAGCATTTT	CASSLQGSENQPQHF	TRBD1	TRBV18	TRBJ1-5	NA
TGCAGTGCTGAAGTTGTTGCTTCTAGCGGGAGGGGGCAGTACTTC	CSAEVVASSGRGQYF	TRBD2	TRBV20-1	TRBJ2-7	NA
TGTGCCTGGAGCGTCGGGACAGGGGGCCGTGGCTACACCTTC	CAWSVGTGGRGYTF	TRBD1	TRBV30	TRBJ1-2	few
TGTGCCATCAGCCGGACAGGGGTAAATGAGCAGTTCTTC	CAISRTGVNEQFF	TRBD1	TRBV10-3	TRBJ2-1	few
TGTGCCAGCAGCTTAGCGGAGAGACAGGGAACAGCTTTCTTT	CASSLAERQGTAFF	TRBD1	TRBV7-6	TRBJ1-1	few
TGTGCCAGTAGTGCATATCCTGAGACCCAGTACTTC	CASSAYPETQYF	NA	TRBV19	TRBJ2-5	NA
TGCAGTGCTAGAAGCCGGGACAGCCATATTCTCCATGAAAAACTGTTTTTT	CSARSRDSHILHEKLFF	TRBD1	TRBV20-1	TRBJ1-4	few
TGTGCCAGCAGCGCCCCCCGGGGCAGAGGCTACACCTTC	CASSAPRGRGYTF	NA	TRBV5-8	TRBJ1-2	NA
TGCAGTTCCCCGGCTAGTCACCACGAGCAGTACTTC	CSSPASHHEQYF	NA	TRBV20-1	TRBJ2-7	few
TGTGCCAGCAGCTTAGTGGGGCTGTGGTGGAACACGGATACGCAGTATTTT	CASSLVGLWWNTDTQYF	NA	TRBV7-4	TRBJ2-3	few
TGCAGCGTTGAAGAGGGCGGGGTAGGAGGCACAGATACGCAGTATTTT	CSVEEGGVGGTDTQYF	NA	TRBV29-1	TRBJ2-3	NA
TGCGCCAGCAGCTTGGGTTTTCTCGTGAGACAAGAGACCCAGTACTTC	CASSLGFLVRQETQYF	NA	TRBV5-1	TRBJ2-5	NA
TGCAGTGCTAGGCTAGCGGGGGAAACAGATACGCAGTATTTT	CSARLAGETDTQYF	TRBD2	TRBV20-1	TRBJ2-3	few
TGCAGTGCTAATGTCGACAGGGGGCCCTACGAGCAGTACTTC	CSANVDRGPYEQYF	TRBD1	TRBV20-1	TRBJ2-7	once
TGTGCCAGCAGCGCAACTCGGAAGCAAGAGACCCAGTACTTC	CASSATRKQETQYF	NA	TRBV7-6	TRBJ2-5	NA
TGTGCCAGCAGTCCGACTAGCGGGGGGGCGGGCGGTACGCAGTATTTT	CASSPTSGGAGGTQYF	TRBD2	TRBV27	TRBJ2-3	NA
TGCGCCAGCAGCCCGGGGGTGGGGGGCTCCTACAATGAGCAGTTCTTC	CASSPGVGGSYNEQFF	NA	TRBV5-1	TRBJ2-1	few
TGTGCCAGCTCCGGGGGACTAGCGGCCTTCACAGATACGCAGTATTTT	CASSGGLAAFTDTQYF	TRBD2	TRBV7-2	TRBJ2-3	NA
TGTGCCACCAGTGAAGGACTAGCGGACCTCACAGATACGCAGTATTTT	CATSEGLADLTDTQYF	TRBD2	TRBV24-1	TRBJ2-3	NA
TGTGCCACCTCCGGCCCAACGGGCACTGAAGCTTTCTTT	CATSGPTGTEAFF	NA	TRBV15	TRBJ1-1	few
TGCAGTGCTGGAGAGGCTAGCGGCTCCTACGAGCAGTACTTC	CSAGEASGSYEQYF	TRBD2	TRBV20-1	TRBJ2-7	few
TGTGCCAGCAGCGTGACGGGGGGGCCGGTGGAGACCCAGTACTTC	CASSVTGGPVETQYF	TRBD2	TRBV9	TRBJ2-5	NA
TGTGCCAGCAGGGGACAGTACAATGAGCAGTTCTTC	CASRGQYNEQFF	TRBD1	TRBV28	TRBJ2-1	NA
TGCGCCAGCCTGGGGGGAGGGACTAGCGGCTTCACAGATACGCAGTATTTT	CASLGGGTSGFTDTQYF	TRBD2	TRBV4-1	TRBJ2-3	few
TGCAGCGTTGAACCTATGCGGACCGGGACTAGCGGGCACAATGAGCAGTTCTTC	CSVEPMRTGTSGHNEQFF	TRBD2	TRBV29-1	TRBJ2-1	NA
TGCGCCAGCAGCACCGGCTGGTTGGAGCTGGAGCACAATGAGCAGTTCTTC	CASSTGWLELEHNEQFF	NA	TRBV5-1	TRBJ2-1	NA
TGTGCCAGCAGTTCCAAACTCGACAGGGCCTACACTGAAGCTTTCTTT	CASSSKLDRAYTEAFF	TRBD1	TRBV28	TRBJ1-1	NA
TGTGCCAGCAGCAGAGACTCACGAGGGGCGCAGTATTTT	CASSRDSRGAQYF	NA	TRBV11-3	TRBJ2-3	NA
TGTGCCAACAGTGGTGGTCCGGGACAGCTCACAGATACGCAGTATTTT	CANSGGPGQLTDTQYF	TRBD1	TRBV2	TRBJ2-3	NA
TGTGCCAGCAGACTAGGACAGGGGTGGCATCAGCCCCAGCATTTT	CASRLGQGWHQPQHF	TRBD1	TRBV12-3/TRBV12-4	TRBJ1-5	NA
TGTGCCAGCAGCTTGGACCCGGGATCGGGCGGCTACACCTTC	CASSLDPGSGGYTF	NA	TRBV5-5	TRBJ1-2	few
TGTGCCAGCAGTTACTCATCCGGGGAGTCCTACAATGAGCAGTTCTTC	CASSYSSGESYNEQFF	NA	TRBV6-5	TRBJ2-1	NA
TGCGCCAGCAGGGCGGACAGGGGGAAAGAGACCCAGTACTTC	CASRADRGKETQYF	TRBD1	TRBV5-1	TRBJ2-5	NA
TGTGCCAGCAGTTACTTGCAGGGGGAACTTTGGGACGAGCAGTACTTC	CASSYLQGELWDEQYF	TRBD1	TRBV6-4	TRBJ2-7	NA
TGCAGTGCGGCCACCGGGACCGTAATCACAGATACGCAGTATTTT	CSAATGTVITDTQYF	NA	TRBV20-1	TRBJ2-3	many
TGTGCCAGCAGTGAAGCGCGGCGGACAGGGGGCACCTATGGCTACACCTTC	CASSEARRTGGTYGYTF	TRBD1	TRBV6-1	TRBJ1-2	few
TGTGCCAGCAGTGAATTATTGACTAGAGTGACCCAGTACTTC	CASSELLTRVTQYF	NA	TRBV2	TRBJ2-5	NA
TGCGCCAGCAGCTTGAAACGGTTAGACGCAGGTGGTGAAGCTTTCTTT	CASSLKRLDAGGEAFF	NA	TRBV5-1	TRBJ1-1	few
TGCGCCAGCAGCCCCCTCCCAGGGGGGCCGATCTACGAGCAGTACTTC	CASSPLPGGPIYEQYF	NA	TRBV5-1	TRBJ2-7	NA
TGTGCCAGCAGTCGGTCGGGGGGGCCGGGGTACTTC	CASSRSGGPGYF	TRBD2	TRBV2	TRBJ2-7	NA
TGTGCCAGCAGCTTGATGGAGGCAGGGGGCAAAGCTTGGAACACAGATACGCAGTATTTT	CASSLMEAGGKAWNTDTQYF	TRBD1	TRBV5-6	TRBJ2-3	NA
TGTGCCTGCAGCCTTACTAGCGGGGGACAAGAGACCCAGTACTTC	CACSLTSGGQETQYF	TRBD2	TRBV11-2	TRBJ2-5	NA
TGTGCCAGCAGTTTACCGGGCAGGGGGCAGACCCAGTACTTC	CASSLPGRGQTQYF	TRBD1	TRBV27	TRBJ2-5	few
TGTGCCAGCAGCCAAGCGACGTATCAGCAGTACTTC	CASSQATYQQYF	NA	TRBV3-1	TRBJ2-7	few
TGTGCCACCAGCAGAGATTGGGTAGCGGGGGGCACCGGGGAGCTGTTTTTT	CATSRDWVAGGTGELFF	TRBD2	TRBV15	TRBJ2-2	NA
TGTGCCAGCAGCTTATCGTCCAAAGCCTACGAGCAGTACTTC	CASSLSSKAYEQYF	NA	TRBV11-2	TRBJ2-7	NA
TGCGCCAGCAGCGACGAGACCTTCTATGGCTACACCTTC	CASSDETFYGYTF	NA	TRBV5-1	TRBJ1-2	NA
TGTGCCAGCAGCACGTTACGGGACAGATCCTACGAGCAGTACTTC	CASSTLRDRSYEQYF	TRBD1	TRBV7-6	TRBJ2-7	few
TGCAGTGCTAGATCTGTCCCCCGCCTCCTAGCGGTTAGCTCCTACGAGCAGTACTTC	CSARSVPRLLAVSSYEQYF	TRBD2	TRBV20-1	TRBJ2-7	NA